This T cell receptor beta chain appears in the sequencing data of a study of T cells in women clearing cervical HPV infection. CDR1 SQVTM and CDR2 ANQGSEA come from the germline V gene. The CDR3 is 11 residues long. Clones were read by immunoSEQ multiplex PCR, and TCRdb kept only the in-frame ones, dropping some. The sample features about 22,000 clones, with roughly 3.3% in its top ten. About this clone: The read finishes 3 residues shy of the CDR3 end, and the germline J gene is used to complete it.

The sample taken for sequencing was blood buffy coat. The TCR originated in a woman aged 18 to 75 with a cervical HPV16 infection that either progressed to CIN3+ or cleared (not recorded which). The rearrangement joins TRBV29-1 to TRBJ1-2; 10 bases align to TRBD1. The CDR3 sequence: CSATGGDGYTF. CDR3 bases read: TGCAGCGCGACAGGGGGCGACGGC.